The sequence of this T cell receptor beta chain was determined in a study of STAT5B mutations in CD4+ large granular lymphocyte leukemia. Assay used: immunoSEQ multiplex PCR; TCRdb lists only in-frame clones, some missing. The repertoire holds about 46,000 clones, with more than 65% as singletons. The sample was CD4+ T cells from blood buffy coats. This TCR came from a human donor in good health.

The CDR3 coding sequence is TGTGCCAGCAGCCCGACAGGGACCGACGAGCAGTACTTC. Translated, it gives CASSPTGTDEQYF. This chain uses TRBV7-7 with TRBJ2-7, with 7 nucleotides matching TRBD1. This CDR3 is 13 amino acids long. Germline CDR1 and CDR2: SSHAT and FNYEAQ (reference sequence). The ends lost 5 bases at V and 5 bases at J; junction bases unmatched: 6. The variable domain in full, completed from reference TRBV7-7 and TRBJ2-7, reads GAGVSQSPRYKVTKRGQDVTLRCDPISSHATLYWYQQALGQGPEFLTYFNYEAQPDKSGLPSDRFSAERPEGSISTLTIQRTEQRDSAMYRCASSPTGTDEQYFGPGTRLTVT.